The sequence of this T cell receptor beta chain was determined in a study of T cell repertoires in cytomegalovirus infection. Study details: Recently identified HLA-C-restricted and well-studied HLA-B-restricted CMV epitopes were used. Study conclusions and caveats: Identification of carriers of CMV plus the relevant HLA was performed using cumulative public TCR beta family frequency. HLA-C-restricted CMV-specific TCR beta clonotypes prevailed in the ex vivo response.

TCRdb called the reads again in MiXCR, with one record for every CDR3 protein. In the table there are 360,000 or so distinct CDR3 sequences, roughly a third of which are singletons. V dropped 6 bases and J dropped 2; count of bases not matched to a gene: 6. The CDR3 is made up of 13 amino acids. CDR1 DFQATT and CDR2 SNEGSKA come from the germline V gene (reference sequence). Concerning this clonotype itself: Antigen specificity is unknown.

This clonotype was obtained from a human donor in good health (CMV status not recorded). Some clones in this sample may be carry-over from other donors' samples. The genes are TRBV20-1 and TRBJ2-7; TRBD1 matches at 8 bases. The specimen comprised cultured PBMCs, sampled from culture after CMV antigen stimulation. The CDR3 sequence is CSAEGQATYEQYF. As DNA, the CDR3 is TGCAGTGCAGAGGGACAGGCCACCTACGAGCAGTACTTC.